The T cell receptor beta chain described here comes from a study of T cells in localized non-small cell lung cancer. Study-wide points: Of the top 100 tumor clones, median approximately 50 were in adjacent lung, some 29 among its top 100. Tumor showed lower T cell clonality than uninvolved adjacent lung, where it was highest.

Of note for this clone: Its antigen is currently unknown.

Some clones are missing from TCRdb's copy, which holds only in-frame ones; the method was immunoSEQ multiplex PCR. This sample carries around 45,000 clones, roughly 86% of them seen once, and the ten largest clones take more than 2%. This CDR3 comprises 12 residues. V shed 6 bases and J shed 2 bases, with 11 bases lying between them. The germline CDR1 and CDR2 sequences are SQVTM and ANQGSEA. This clonotype originated in a man between 40 and 70 years old with stage II lung adenocarcinoma. The chain links TRBV29-1 to TRBJ2-7, with a tentative D call TRBD1 (6 bases). The sequencing used PBMCs, collected before any cancer treatment. The CDR3: CSVLDRPYEQYF. The CDR3 bases are TGCAGCGTGCTTGACAGGCCCTACGAGCAGTACTTC.